The clone carrying this T cell receptor (beta chain) is judged medium-sized. The data originate from a study of spatial heterogeneity in lung cancer. The study tagged each TCR cDNA molecule with a unique molecular identifier. TCRdb independently ran MiXCR on the 5' RACE reads; one entry per CDR3 protein. The sample carries some 6,000 distinct CDR3 sequences, around 12% recorded once. The CDR3 consists of 13 residues. Germline values: CDR1 SEHNR, CDR2 FQNEAQ (reference sequence). Trimming left V 2 bases short and J 1 base short, with 5 bases between. Time point given: sample taken at primary tumor resection. The study sequenced unsorted whole RNA from tumor, nontumor lung or frozen PBMC.

The clonotype originates from a male donor with early-stage non-small cell lung cancer. This rearrangement joins TRBV7-9 to TRBJ1-1; D uncertain. The source material was normal lung tissue next to the tumor, sampled at surgery. The CDR3 sequence is CASSLRGNTEAFF. CDR3 DNA sequence: TGTGCCAGCAGCTTAAGAGGGAACACTGAAGCTTTCTTT.